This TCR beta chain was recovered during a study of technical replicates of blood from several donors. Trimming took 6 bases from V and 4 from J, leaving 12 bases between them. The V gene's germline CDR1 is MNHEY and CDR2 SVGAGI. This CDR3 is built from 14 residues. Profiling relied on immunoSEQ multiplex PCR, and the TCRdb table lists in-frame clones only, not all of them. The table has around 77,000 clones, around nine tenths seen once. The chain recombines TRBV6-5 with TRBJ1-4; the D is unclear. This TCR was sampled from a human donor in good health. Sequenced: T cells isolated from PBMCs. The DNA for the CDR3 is TGTGCCAGCAGAACCGGGGTTAATAATGAAAAACTGTTTTTT. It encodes CASRTGVNNEKLFF.